This T cell receptor beta chain was identified during a study of shared clonotypes between healthy human individuals. Study-wide background: CD4 naive cells filled three plates per donor, CD4 memory three, CD8 naive two and CD8 memory one.

Notes on the study in general: Clonotypes not shared had lower generation probabilities than those common to all four donors.

V was clipped by 0 bases and J by 2 bases; unmatched bases: 3. Germline V gene data show CDR1 as SGHKS and CDR2 as YYEKEE (reference sequence). CDR3 length: 16 residues. This clone was recorded a few times. The antigen is unknown. It was into CD45RA+ naive and CD45RA-negative memory subsets that the CD4+ cells were split. Profiling relied on immunoSEQ multiplex PCR, and the TCRdb table lists in-frame clones only, not all of them. In the table there are hundreds of thousands of clones, around 73% of which are singletons. Sequenced: memory CD4+ T cells sorted from blood. Described subset: CD45RA-negative fraction. This clonotype was obtained from a woman aged 30 to 39 in good health. The chain carries TRBV5-5 and TRBJ1-5, with 9 bases identical to TRBD1. The CDR3: CASSLGWTGGNQPQHF. In DNA form, the CDR3 reads TGTGCCAGCAGCTTGGGGTGGACAGGGGGCAATCAGCCCCAGCATTTT.